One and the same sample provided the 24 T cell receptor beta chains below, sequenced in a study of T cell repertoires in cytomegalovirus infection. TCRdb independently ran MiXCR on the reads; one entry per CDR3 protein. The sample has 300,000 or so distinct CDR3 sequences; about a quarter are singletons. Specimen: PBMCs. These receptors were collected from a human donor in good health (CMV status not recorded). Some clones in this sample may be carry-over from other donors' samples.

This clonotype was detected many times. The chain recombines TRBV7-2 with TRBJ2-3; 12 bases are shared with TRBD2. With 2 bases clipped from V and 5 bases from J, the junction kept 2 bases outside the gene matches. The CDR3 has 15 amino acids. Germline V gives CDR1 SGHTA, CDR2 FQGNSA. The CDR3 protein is CASSLPGLAGDTQYF. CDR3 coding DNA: TGTGCCAGCAGCTTACCGGGACTAGCGGGAGATACGCAGTATTTT.

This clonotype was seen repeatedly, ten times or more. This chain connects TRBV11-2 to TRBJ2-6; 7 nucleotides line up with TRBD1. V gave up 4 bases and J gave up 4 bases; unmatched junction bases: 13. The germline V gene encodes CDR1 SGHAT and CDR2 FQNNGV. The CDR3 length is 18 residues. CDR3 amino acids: CASSSEDRSLPGANVLTF. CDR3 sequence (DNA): TGTGCCAGCAGCTCAGAGGACAGGTCCTTACCCGGGGCCAACGTCCTGACTTTC.

CDR3 coding DNA: TGTGCCAGCAGACCCGACAGGGGTGGCAATCAGCCCCAGCATTTT. This codes for CASRPDRGGNQPQHF. The chain is built from TRBV28 and TRBJ1-5, with TRBD1 matching over 8 bases. The CDR3 totals 15 residues. Germline values: CDR1 MDHEN, CDR2 SYDVKM. Trimming at V came to 6 bases and at J to 2 bases, leaving 6 bases not matched to a gene.

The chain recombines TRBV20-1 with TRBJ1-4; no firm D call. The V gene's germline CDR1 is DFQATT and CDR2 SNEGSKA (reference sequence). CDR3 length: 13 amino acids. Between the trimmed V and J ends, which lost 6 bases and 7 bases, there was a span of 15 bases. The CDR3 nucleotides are TGCAGTGCGACACCCGGGTCTCTTGAAAAACTGTTTTTT. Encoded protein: CSATPGSLEKLFF.

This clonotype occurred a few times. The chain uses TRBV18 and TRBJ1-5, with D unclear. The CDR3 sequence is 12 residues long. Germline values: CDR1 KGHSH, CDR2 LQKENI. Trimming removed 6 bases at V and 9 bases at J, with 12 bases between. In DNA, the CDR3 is TGTGCCAGCTCCCTTCCCTCAGTGCCCCAGCATTTT. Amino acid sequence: CASSLPSVPQHF. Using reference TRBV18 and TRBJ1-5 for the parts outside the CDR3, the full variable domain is NAGVMQNPRHLVRRRGQEARLRCSPMKGHSHVYWYRQLPEEGLKFMVYLQKENIIDESGMPKERFSAEFPKEGPSILRIQQVVRGDSAAYFCASSLPSVPQHFGDGTRLSIL.

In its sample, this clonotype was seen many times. The CDR3 DNA reads TGTGCCAGCAGCTTATGGGACGGTGGCAATGAGCAGTTCTTC. Translation: CASSLWDGGNEQFF. V usage is TRBV7-2 and J usage is TRBJ2-1; either TRBD1 or TRBD2 may supply D (5 bases each). Per germline, CDR1 SGHTA and CDR2 FQGNSA. The V gene lost 2 bases and the J gene lost 6 bases, with 11 bases spanning the gap. The CDR3 extends over 14 amino acids.

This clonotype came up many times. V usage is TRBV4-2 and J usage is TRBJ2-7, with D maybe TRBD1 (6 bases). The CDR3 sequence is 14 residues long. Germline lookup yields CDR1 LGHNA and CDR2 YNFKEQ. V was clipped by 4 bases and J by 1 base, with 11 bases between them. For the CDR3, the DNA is TGTGCCAGCAGCCCCAGGACAGAGTCCTACGAGCAGTACTTC. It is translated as CASSPRTESYEQYF.

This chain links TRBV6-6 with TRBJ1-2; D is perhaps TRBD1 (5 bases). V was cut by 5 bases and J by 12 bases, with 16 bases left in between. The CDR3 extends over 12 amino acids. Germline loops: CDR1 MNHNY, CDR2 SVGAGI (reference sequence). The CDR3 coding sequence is TGTGCCAGCAGTACCGGGACTCGGGGCGACACCTTC. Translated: CASSTGTRGDTF.

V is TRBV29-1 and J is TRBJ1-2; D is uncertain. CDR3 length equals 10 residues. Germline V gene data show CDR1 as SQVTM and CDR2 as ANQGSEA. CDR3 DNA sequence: TGCATCGGGGTTAACTATGGCTACACCTTC. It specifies CIGVNYGYTF.

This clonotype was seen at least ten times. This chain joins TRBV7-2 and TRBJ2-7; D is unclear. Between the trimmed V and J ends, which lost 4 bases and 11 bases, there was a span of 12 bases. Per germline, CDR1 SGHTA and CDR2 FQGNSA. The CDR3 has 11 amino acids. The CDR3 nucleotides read TGTGCCAGCAGCTCAGACTCTAGGAAGTACTTC. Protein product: CASSSDSRKYF.

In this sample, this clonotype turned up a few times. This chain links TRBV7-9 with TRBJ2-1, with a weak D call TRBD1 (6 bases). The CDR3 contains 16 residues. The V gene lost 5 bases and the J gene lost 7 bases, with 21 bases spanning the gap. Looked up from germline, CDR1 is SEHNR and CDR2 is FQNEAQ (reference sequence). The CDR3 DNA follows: TGTGCCAGCAGCGATCTGAGGGGGAGCCGGTGGAATGAGCAGTTCTTC. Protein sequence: CASSDLRGSRWNEQFF. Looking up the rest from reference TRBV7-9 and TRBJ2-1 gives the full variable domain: DTGVSQNPRHKITKRGQNVTFRCDPISEHNRLYWYRQTLGQGPEFLTYFQNEAQLEKSRLLSDRFSAERPKGSFSTLEIQRTEQGDSAMYLCASSDLRGSRWNEQFFGPGTRLTVL.

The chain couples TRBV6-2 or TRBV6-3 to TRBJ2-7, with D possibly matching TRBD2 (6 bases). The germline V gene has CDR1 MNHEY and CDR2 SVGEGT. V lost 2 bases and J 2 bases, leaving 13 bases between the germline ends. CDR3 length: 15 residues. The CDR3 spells CASSYGGTGTYEQYF. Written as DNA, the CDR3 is TGTGCCAGCAGTTACGGCGGGACGGGAACCTACGAGCAGTACTTC.

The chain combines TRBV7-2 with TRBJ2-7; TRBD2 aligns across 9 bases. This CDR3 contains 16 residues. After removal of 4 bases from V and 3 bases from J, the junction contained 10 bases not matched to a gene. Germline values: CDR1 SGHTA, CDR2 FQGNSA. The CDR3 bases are TGTGCCAGCAGCTACCCATTTAGCGGGAGTCACTACGAGCAGTACTTC. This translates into CASSYPFSGSHYEQYF.

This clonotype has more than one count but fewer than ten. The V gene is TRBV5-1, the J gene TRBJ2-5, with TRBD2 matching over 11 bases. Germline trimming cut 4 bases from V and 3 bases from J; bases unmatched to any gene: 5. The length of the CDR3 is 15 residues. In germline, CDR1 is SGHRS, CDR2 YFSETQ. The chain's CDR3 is CASSLGTSGKETQYF. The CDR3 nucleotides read TGCGCCAGCAGCCTCGGGACTAGCGGTAAAGAGACCCAGTACTTC. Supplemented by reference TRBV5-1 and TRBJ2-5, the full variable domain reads KAGVTQTPRYLIKTRGQQVTLSCSPISGHRSVSWYQQTPGQGLQFLFEYFSETQRNKGNFPGRFSGRQFSNSRSEMNVSTLELGDSALYLCASSLGTSGKETQYFGPGTRLLVL.

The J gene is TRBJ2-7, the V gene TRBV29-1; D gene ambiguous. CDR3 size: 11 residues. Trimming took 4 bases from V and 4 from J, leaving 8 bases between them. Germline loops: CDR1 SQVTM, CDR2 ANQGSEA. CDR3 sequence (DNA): TGCAGCGTTGTTCGCGCTTACGAGCAGTACTTC. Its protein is CSVVRAYEQYF.

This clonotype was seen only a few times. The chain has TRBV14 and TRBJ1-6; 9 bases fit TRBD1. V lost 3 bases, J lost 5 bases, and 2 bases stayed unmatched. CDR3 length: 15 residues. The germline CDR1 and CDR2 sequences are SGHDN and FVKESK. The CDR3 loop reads CASSQRQGDNSPLHF. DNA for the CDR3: TGTGCCAGCAGCCAGAGACAGGGGGATAATTCACCCCTCCACTTT.

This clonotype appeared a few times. CDR3 bases: TGTGCCAGCAGATGGGACTACCTAGAGCAGTTCTTC. Protein sequence: CASRWDYLEQFF. The chain recombines TRBV5-4 with TRBJ2-1, with 7 bases aligning to TRBD2. Germline V gene lookup returns CDR1 SGHNT and CDR2 YYREEE (reference sequence). After removal of 5 bases from V and 10 bases from J, the junction contained 6 bases not matched to a gene. CDR3 size: 12 residues.

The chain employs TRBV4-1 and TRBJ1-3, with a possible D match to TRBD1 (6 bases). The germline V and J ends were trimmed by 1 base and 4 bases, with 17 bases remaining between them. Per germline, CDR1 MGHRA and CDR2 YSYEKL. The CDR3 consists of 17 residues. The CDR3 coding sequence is TGCGCCAGCAGCCAAGTCGTTTCGGGACACCTAGGAAACACCATATATTTT. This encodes CASSQVVSGHLGNTIYF.

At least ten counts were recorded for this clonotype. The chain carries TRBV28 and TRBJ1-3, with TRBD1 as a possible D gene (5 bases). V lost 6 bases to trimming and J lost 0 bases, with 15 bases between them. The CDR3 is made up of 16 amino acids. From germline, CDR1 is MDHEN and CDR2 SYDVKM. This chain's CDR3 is CASSPLGTASGNTIYF. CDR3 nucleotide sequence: TGTGCCAGCAGCCCCCTCGGGACGGCCTCTGGAAACACCATATATTTT.

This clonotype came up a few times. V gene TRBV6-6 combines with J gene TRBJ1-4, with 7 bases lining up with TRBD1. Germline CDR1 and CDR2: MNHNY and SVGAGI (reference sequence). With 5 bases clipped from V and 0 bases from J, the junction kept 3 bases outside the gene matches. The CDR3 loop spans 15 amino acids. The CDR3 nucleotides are TGTGCCAGCAGTGAGGGACAGACAACTAATGAAAAACTGTTTTTT. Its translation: CASSEGQTTNEKLFF.

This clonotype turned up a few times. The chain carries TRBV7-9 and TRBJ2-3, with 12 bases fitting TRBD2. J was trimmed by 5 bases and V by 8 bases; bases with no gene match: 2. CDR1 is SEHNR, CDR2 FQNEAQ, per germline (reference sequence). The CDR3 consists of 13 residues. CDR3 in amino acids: CASRTSGKDTQYF. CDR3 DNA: TGTGCCAGCCGGACTAGCGGGAAAGATACGCAGTATTTT.

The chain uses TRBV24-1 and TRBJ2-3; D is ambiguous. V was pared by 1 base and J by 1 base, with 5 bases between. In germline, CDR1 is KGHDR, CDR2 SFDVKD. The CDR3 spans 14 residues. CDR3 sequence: CATSDFSRTDTQYF. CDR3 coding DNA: TGTGCCACCAGTGATTTTAGTCGCACAGATACGCAGTATTTT.

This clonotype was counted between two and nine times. Here the CDR3 reads CASSRRSGTNTEAFF. DNA for the CDR3: TGTGCCAGCAGCCGACGCTCCGGGACTAACACTGAAGCTTTCTTT. The chain recombines TRBV7-2 with TRBJ1-1, with a tentative D call TRBD1 (5 bases). The CDR3 length is 15 residues. Trimming removed 5 bases from V and 2 bases from J, with 15 bases in between. Per germline, CDR1 SGHTA and CDR2 FQGNSA. Full variable domain (outside the CDR3, taken from reference TRBV7-2 and TRBJ1-1): GAGVSQSPSNKVTEKGKDVELRCDPISGHTALYWYRQSLGQGLEFLIYFQGNSAPDKSGLPSDRFSAERTGGSVSTLTIQRTQQEDSAVYLCASSRRSGTNTEAFFGQGTRLTVV.

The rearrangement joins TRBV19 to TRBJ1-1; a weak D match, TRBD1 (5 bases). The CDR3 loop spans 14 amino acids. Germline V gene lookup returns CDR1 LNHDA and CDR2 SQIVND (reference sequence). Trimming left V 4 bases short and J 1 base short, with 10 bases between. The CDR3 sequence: CASSTTGGNTEAFF. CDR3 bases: TGTGCCAGTAGTACAACAGGAGGGAACACTGAAGCTTTCTTT.